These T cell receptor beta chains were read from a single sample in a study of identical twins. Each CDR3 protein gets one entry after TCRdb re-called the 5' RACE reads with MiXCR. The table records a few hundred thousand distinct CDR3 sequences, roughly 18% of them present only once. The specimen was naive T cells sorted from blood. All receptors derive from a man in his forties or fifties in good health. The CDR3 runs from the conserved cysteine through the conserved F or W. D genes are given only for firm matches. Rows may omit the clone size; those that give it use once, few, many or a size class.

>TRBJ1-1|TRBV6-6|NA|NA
CASSHPRREAFF
TGTGCCAGCAGCCACCCCCGGCGCGAAGCTTTCTTT
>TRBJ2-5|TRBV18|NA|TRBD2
CASSPYTWTSGKETQYF
TGTGCCAGCTCACCATACACTTGGACTAGCGGGAAAGAGACCCAGTACTTC
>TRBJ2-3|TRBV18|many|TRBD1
CASSPTPGQGAGTDTQYF
TGTGCCAGCTCACCCACACCGGGACAGGGGGCCGGCACAGATACGCAGTATTTT
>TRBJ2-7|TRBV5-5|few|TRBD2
CASSLKGLAGWGDYEQYF
TGTGCCAGCAGCTTGAAAGGACTAGCGGGATGGGGGGACTACGAGCAGTACTTC
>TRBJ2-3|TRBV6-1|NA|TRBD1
CASRRQGSTDTQYF
TGTGCCAGCAGGCGACAGGGGTCCACAGATACGCAGTATTTT
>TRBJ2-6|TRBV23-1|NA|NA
CASSPERGNVLTF
TGCGCCAGCAGCCCGGAGAGGGGCAACGTCCTGACTTTC
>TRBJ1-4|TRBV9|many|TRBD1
CASSADRGTNEKLFF
TGTGCCAGCAGCGCGGACAGGGGGACTAATGAAAAACTGTTTTTT
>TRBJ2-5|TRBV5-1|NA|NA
CASSLVVGQETQYF
TGCGCCAGCAGCTTGGTAGTCGGTCAAGAGACCCAGTACTTC
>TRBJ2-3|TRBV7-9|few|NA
CASRSEGTDTQYF
TGTGCCAGCAGATCAGAAGGCACAGATACGCAGTATTTT
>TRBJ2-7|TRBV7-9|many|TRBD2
CASSSLAGGLTYEQYF
TGTGCCAGCAGCTCTCTAGCGGGAGGGTTAACCTACGAGCAGTACTTC
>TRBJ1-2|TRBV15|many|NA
CATSRDGGGSKYGYTF
TGTGCCACCAGCAGAGATGGTGGGGGGAGTAAATATGGCTACACCTTC
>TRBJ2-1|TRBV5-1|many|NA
CASSPGLNEQFF
TGTGCCAGCAGTCCGGGCCTCAATGAGCAGTTCTTC
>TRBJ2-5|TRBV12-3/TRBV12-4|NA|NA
CASSFVQGSLETQYF
TGTGCCAGCAGTTTCGTTCAGGGAAGTTTAGAGACCCAGTACTTC
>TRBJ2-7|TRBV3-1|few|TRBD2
CASSQASGRYEQYF
TGTGCCAGCAGCCAAGCTAGCGGGAGGTACGAGCAGTACTTC
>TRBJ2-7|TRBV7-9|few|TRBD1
CASQGAFSYEQYF
TGTGCCAGCCAGGGGGCTTTCTCCTACGAGCAGTACTTC
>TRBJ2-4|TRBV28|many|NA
CASNTRLAKNIQYF
TGTGCCAGCAATACTAGATTAGCCAAAAACATTCAGTACTTC
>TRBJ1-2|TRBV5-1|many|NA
CASRHGTRGYTF
TGCGCCAGCAGGCATGGCACCCGGGGCTACACCTTC
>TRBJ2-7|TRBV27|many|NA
CASSSSSFSYEQYF
TGTGCCAGCAGTTCCTCATCCTTCTCCTACGAGCAGTACTTC
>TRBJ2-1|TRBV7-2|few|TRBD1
CASSRTGGFRNEQFF
TGTGCCAGCAGTCGGACAGGGGGTTTTAGGAATGAGCAGTTCTTC
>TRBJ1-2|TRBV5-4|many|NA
CASSSRTELNYGYTF
TGTGCCAGCAGTTCGAGGACAGAGCTAAACTATGGCTACACCTTC
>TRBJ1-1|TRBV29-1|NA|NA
CSVEEGYGNTEAFF
TGCAGCGTTGAAGAGGGGTATGGGAACACTGAAGCTTTCTTT
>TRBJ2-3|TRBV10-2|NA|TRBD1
CASSGMGQSSTQRPLNTDTQYF
TGCGCCAGCAGTGGCATGGGACAGTCAAGCACCCAGAGACCTTTAAACACAGATACGCAGTATTTT
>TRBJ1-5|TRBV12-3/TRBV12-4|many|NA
CASSFSTERYSNQPQHF
TGTGCCAGCAGTTTTTCCACAGAAAGATATAGCAATCAGCCCCAGCATTTT
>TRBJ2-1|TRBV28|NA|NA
CASSFRASYGFF
TGTGCCAGCAGTTTCAGGGCCAGCTATGGGTTCTTC
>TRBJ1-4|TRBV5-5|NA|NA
CASSLGNANEKLFF
TGTGCCAGCAGCTTGGGGAACGCTAATGAAAAACTGTTTTTT
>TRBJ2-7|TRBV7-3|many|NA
CASSPDIFTYEQYF
TGTGCCAGCAGCCCTGACATATTCACCTACGAGCAGTACTTC
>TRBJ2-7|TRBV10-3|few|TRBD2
CAISESRLAKISYEQYF
TGTGCCATCAGTGAGTCGAGACTAGCGAAAATTTCCTACGAGCAGTACTTC
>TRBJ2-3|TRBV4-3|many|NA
CASSQEWSTDTQYF
TGCGCCAGCAGCCAAGAGTGGAGCACAGATACGCAGTATTTT
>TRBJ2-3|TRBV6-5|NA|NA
CASSFLDSTDTQYF
TGTGCCAGCAGTTTCCTTGACAGCACAGATACGCAGTATTTT
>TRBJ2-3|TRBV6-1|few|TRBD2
CASSEILAGGPDTQYF
TGTGCCAGCAGTGAGATACTAGCGGGAGGCCCAGATACGCAGTATTTT
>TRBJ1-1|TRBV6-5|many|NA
CASTSNTEAFF
TGTGCCAGCACCTCCAACACTGAAGCTTTCTTT
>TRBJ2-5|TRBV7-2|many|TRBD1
CASSLRGTDYFQETQYF
TGTGCCAGCAGCTTAAGGGGGACAGATTATTTTCAAGAGACCCAGTACTTC
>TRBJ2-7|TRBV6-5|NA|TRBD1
CASSYRGRDEQYF
TGTGCCAGCAGTTACAGGGGGCGCGACGAGCAGTACTTC
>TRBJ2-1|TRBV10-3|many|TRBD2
CAISETRTSARSNEQFF
TGTGCCATCAGTGAGACCCGGACTAGCGCAAGAAGCAATGAGCAGTTCTTC
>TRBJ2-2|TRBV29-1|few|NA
CSAERALGGELFF
TGCAGCGCCGAACGAGCTTTGGGCGGGGAGCTGTTTTTT
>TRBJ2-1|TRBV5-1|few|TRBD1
CASRLDWTGQAFSYNEQFF
TGCGCCAGCAGGCTTGATTGGACAGGGCAAGCCTTCTCCTACAATGAGCAGTTCTTC
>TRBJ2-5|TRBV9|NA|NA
CASSPQAVSQETQYF
TGTGCCAGCAGCCCCCAGGCCGTATCCCAAGAGACCCAGTACTTC
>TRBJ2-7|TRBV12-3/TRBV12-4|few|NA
CASRPGSVYEQYF
TGTGCCAGCAGGCCGGGATCGGTGTACGAGCAGTACTTC
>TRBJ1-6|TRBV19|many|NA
CASSIAGNNSPLHF
TGTGCCAGTAGTATCGCAGGGAATAATTCACCCCTCCACTTT
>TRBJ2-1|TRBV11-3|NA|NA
CASSPTGPSYNEQFF
TGTGCCAGCAGCCCGACTGGCCCCTCCTACAATGAGCAGTTCTTC
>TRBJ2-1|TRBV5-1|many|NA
CASSPSTGIYNEQFF
TGCGCCAGCAGCCCCTCAACAGGGATATACAATGAGCAGTTCTTC
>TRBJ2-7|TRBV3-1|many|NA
CASTQGREQYF
TGTGCCAGCACCCAAGGTCGGGAGCAGTACTTC
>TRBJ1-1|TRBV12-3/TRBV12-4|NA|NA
CASGYRDSWTEAFF
TGTGCCAGCGGTTACAGGGACTCGTGGACTGAAGCTTTCTTT
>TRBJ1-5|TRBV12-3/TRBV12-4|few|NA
CASSPQLGMNNQPQHF
TGTGCCAGCAGCCCCCAATTGGGAATGAACAATCAGCCCCAGCATTTT
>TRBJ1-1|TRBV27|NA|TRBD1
CASSFSTGGTEAFF
TGTGCCAGCAGTTTTTCCACAGGGGGCACTGAAGCTTTCTTT